The clone carrying this TCR beta chain has a handful of counts. Antigen: not known. PCR employed 60 Vbeta and 13 Jbeta primers. Only in-frame clones appear in the TCRdb table, and some are missing; sequencing was by immunoSEQ multiplex PCR. The table records 150,000 to 200,000 clones, around a tenth of them present only once. The entry originates in a study of cytomegalovirus exposure and HLA in healthy donors. The overall study: HLA-typed donors contributed around 82 million unique TCRs, which were held in an early data release. Whole-study results and caveats: Presence/absence comparisons presumed near-even sequencing depth among donors. Later analysis found that TCR beta chains associated with HLA were more clonally expanded than other, equally common chains. What was likely a sequencing artifact was a cluster of highly shared sequence variants.

Germline V CDR1 and CDR2: SNHLY, FYNNEI. CDR3 length equals 15 residues. With 6 bases clipped from V and 6 bases from J, the junction kept 7 bases outside the gene matches. The receptor's source is a woman between 25 and 40 years old in good health and CMV-seropositive. Material for sequencing was PBMCs. The chain recombines TRBV2 with TRBJ2-1, with 11 bases identical to TRBD2. In DNA, the CDR3 is TGTGCCAGCAGGACCGGGACTAGCGGTTTCAATGAGCAGTTCTTC. This gives the protein CASRTGTSGFNEQFF.